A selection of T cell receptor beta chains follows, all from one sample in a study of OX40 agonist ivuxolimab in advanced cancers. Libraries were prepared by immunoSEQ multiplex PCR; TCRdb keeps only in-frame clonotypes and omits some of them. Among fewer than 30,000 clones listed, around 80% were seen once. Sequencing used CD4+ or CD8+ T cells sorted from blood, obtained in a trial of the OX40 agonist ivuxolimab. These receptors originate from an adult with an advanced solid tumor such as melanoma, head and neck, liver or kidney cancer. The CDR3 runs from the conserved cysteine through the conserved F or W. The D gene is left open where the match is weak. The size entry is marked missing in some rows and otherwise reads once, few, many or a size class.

CDR3 DNA: TGTGCCAGCAGTGATGGGGGCTCTGGAAACACCATATATTTT; CDR3 protein: CASSDGGSGNTIYF; D gene: .; V gene: TRBV9; J gene: TRBJ1-3; clone size: .
CDR3 DNA: TGTGCCATCCGCACCTTCGTAGTACTAGCCAAAAACATTCAGTACTTC; CDR3 protein: CAIRTFVVLAKNIQYF; D gene: .; V gene: TRBV10-3; J gene: TRBJ2-4; clone size: .
CDR3 DNA: TGTGCCAGCAGCTTAGACCCGGGAACTGAAGCTTTCTTT; CDR3 protein: CASSLDPGTEAFF; D gene: .; V gene: TRBV11-2; J gene: TRBJ1-1; clone size: .
CDR3 DNA: TGTGCCAGCAGTGAGTCGAGGGCAGGGGAGACCCAGTACTTC; CDR3 protein: CASSESRAGETQYF; D gene: .; V gene: TRBV2; J gene: TRBJ2-5; clone size: .
CDR3 DNA: TGTGCCAGCAGTTACAGTACAGGCGCCGGGGAGCTGTTTTTT; CDR3 protein: CASSYSTGAGELFF; D gene: .; V gene: TRBV6-5; J gene: TRBJ2-2; clone size: few
CDR3 DNA: TGTGCCAGCAGCCTGGCAATGGGAAGTCAGCCCCAGCATTTT; CDR3 protein: CASSLAMGSQPQHF; D gene: .; V gene: TRBV5-5; J gene: TRBJ1-5; clone size: .
CDR3 DNA: TGTGCCAGCAGCCCCTCAGGGGGTTCCTACGAGCAGTACTTC; CDR3 protein: CASSPSGGSYEQYF; D gene: TRBD1; V gene: TRBV9; J gene: TRBJ2-7; clone size: .
CDR3 DNA: TGTGCCATCAGTGAGTCGAAAGGGTTCCCTGAAGCTTTCTTT; CDR3 protein: CAISESKGFPEAFF; D gene: .; V gene: TRBV10-3; J gene: TRBJ1-1; clone size: .
CDR3 DNA: TGTGCCAGCAGCGCGCGTGAGGGTGGCACAGATACGCAGTATTTT; CDR3 protein: CASSAREGGTDTQYF; D gene: .; V gene: TRBV7-2; J gene: TRBJ2-3; clone size: .
CDR3 DNA: TGTGCCAGCAGCTTGAAACTTGGGGGTAGCGGGGGGCCTCGGTCCTACGAGCAGTACTTC; CDR3 protein: CASSLKLGGSGGPRSYEQYF; D gene: TRBD2; V gene: TRBV5-5; J gene: TRBJ2-7; clone size: .
CDR3 DNA: TGTGCCAGTAGTGGCGCAGGATCTCTTAATGAAAAACTGTTTTTT; CDR3 protein: CASSGAGSLNEKLFF; D gene: .; V gene: TRBV19; J gene: TRBJ1-4; clone size: few
CDR3 DNA: TGCGCCAGCAGCCAAGTCCAGCGGGGGCCATCCTACGAGCAGTACTTC; CDR3 protein: CASSQVQRGPSYEQYF; D gene: TRBD2; V gene: TRBV4-1; J gene: TRBJ2-7; clone size: .
CDR3 DNA: TGTGCCAGCAGCTTGTTTACAGGTTGGACTGAGGCTTTCTTT; CDR3 protein: CASSLFTGWTEAFF; D gene: .; V gene: TRBV5-6; J gene: TRBJ1-1; clone size: .
CDR3 DNA: TGTGCCAGCAGCTTGAGGCGCGGGGGGGGGACCCAGCATTTT; CDR3 protein: CASSLRRGGGTQHF; D gene: .; V gene: TRBV5-6; J gene: TRBJ1-5; clone size: .
CDR3 DNA: TGCAGCGTTGAAGATCTAGAGACAGGGGCCTACGAGCAGTACTTC; CDR3 protein: CSVEDLETGAYEQYF; D gene: TRBD1; V gene: TRBV29-1; J gene: TRBJ2-7; clone size: .
CDR3 DNA: TGTGCCAGCAGCTTGGGGGGGTCTAGCGGTAATGAGCAGTTCTTC; CDR3 protein: CASSLGGSSGNEQFF; D gene: TRBD2; V gene: TRBV5-5; J gene: TRBJ2-1; clone size: .
CDR3 DNA: TGTGCCAGCAGCCCAGGGACAGGGAGGGTTGAAGCTTTCTTT; CDR3 protein: CASSPGTGRVEAFF; D gene: TRBD1; V gene: TRBV7-6; J gene: TRBJ1-1; clone size: .
CDR3 DNA: TGTGCCAGCAGCTTGGAGGCGGGGACTCAAAACATTCAGTACTTC; CDR3 protein: CASSLEAGTQNIQYF; D gene: .; V gene: TRBV5-3; J gene: TRBJ2-4; clone size: .
CDR3 DNA: TGTGCCAACACCGATGGGGGGTATCGTGGCTACACCTTC; CDR3 protein: CANTDGGYRGYTF; D gene: .; V gene: TRBV5-4; J gene: TRBJ1-2; clone size: .
CDR3 DNA: TGCGCCAGCAGCCAAGGGGCGGAGCAGTACTTC; CDR3 protein: CASSQGAEQYF; D gene: .; V gene: TRBV4-1; J gene: TRBJ2-7; clone size: .
CDR3 DNA: TGTGCCACCGGGGGAAACTCTGGAAACACCATATATTTT; CDR3 protein: CATGGNSGNTIYF; D gene: .; V gene: TRBV6-5; J gene: TRBJ1-3; clone size: .
CDR3 DNA: TGTGCCAGCAGCCAGTACGGAGGGAACGAGCAGTACTTC; CDR3 protein: CASSQYGGNEQYF; D gene: .; V gene: TRBV14; J gene: TRBJ2-7; clone size: few
CDR3 DNA: TGTGCCAGCAGCGACATAGGGGGGGCCCTTGGCGAGCAGTACTTC; CDR3 protein: CASSDIGGALGEQYF; D gene: .; V gene: TRBV7-2; J gene: TRBJ2-7; clone size: .
CDR3 DNA: TGTGCCAGCGAGGGAGACGAGCAGTACTTC; CDR3 protein: CASEGDEQYF; D gene: .; V gene: TRBV19; J gene: TRBJ2-7; clone size: few
CDR3 DNA: TGTGCCAGCAGCTTGGGGATGAACACTGAAGCTTTCTTT; CDR3 protein: CASSLGMNTEAFF; D gene: .; V gene: TRBV5-5; J gene: TRBJ1-1; clone size: few
CDR3 DNA: TGCGCCAGCAGCCAAGATGGAGGGGCGAGCTCCTACAATGAGCAGTTCTTC; CDR3 protein: CASSQDGGASSYNEQFF; D gene: .; V gene: TRBV4-3; J gene: TRBJ2-1; clone size: .
CDR3 DNA: TGTGCCAGCAGCGTCGGACTGAGCTCTGGAAACACCATATATTTT; CDR3 protein: CASSVGLSSGNTIYF; D gene: .; V gene: TRBV9; J gene: TRBJ1-3; clone size: .